This T cell receptor beta chain originates from a study of blood T cell repertoires in COVID-19 (dated by TCRdb to the early 2020s). About the full investigation: Samples covering the acute and convalescent phases of COVID-19 were provided by collaborators in the United States, Italy and Spain. Nearly every sample came with metadata listing a de-identified subject ID, COVID-19 status, age in years and sex. The prospective study material was composed of cDNA or gDNA derived from T cells, B-cell-depleted T cells, or PBMCs. Samples came from the ongoing ImmuneRACE study (first 160 participants) plus 1,254 subjects from 6 global collaborators. Where available, HLA class I and class II types were taken from metadata supplied by the sample provider and were not determined by assay-based typing. The repertoires were made available in a free public database intended to serve as a resource for research on the immune response to SARS-CoV-2. The dataset comprised deeply sampled blood TCRbeta repertoires from subjects exposed to, actively infected with, or recovered from COVID-19.

TCRbeta CDR3 regions were amplified from genomic DNA using the immunoSEQ Assay, a bias-controlled multiplex PCR. From the authors' description of their analysis: Within the assay, amplification of reference gene primers was used to estimate how many nucleated cells each sample contained. Sequence reads were collapsed and filtered to measure the absolute abundance of every unique TCRbeta CDR3 rearrangement. Productive Simpson clonality was computed per sample as the square root of Simpson's diversity index over productive rearrangements. The table comes from immuneACCESS by way of TCRdb, which keeps in-frame sequences with V and J called. Part of the clones is missing from these tables; in studies checked, under half for an unresolved V gene and the rest for unknown reasons. V and J calls and clone size come straight from that table; D and trimming were deduced from the DNA. The sample includes about 170,000 clones, with around 80% observed a single time. The biggest ten clones account for roughly 7.5% of the sample.

Collaborating institutions collected whole blood in K2EDTA tubes following their own protocols. For TCRbeta analysis, collaborator samples were shipped as frozen whole blood, as isolated PBMCs, or as DNA extracted from either sample type. There are 13 amino acids in the CDR3, from cysteine to phenylalanine inclusive. The sequence is cut down to CDR3 DNA, 39 bases in frame from base 1. CDR1 and CDR2 (SGHNT, YYREEE) derive from the germline V gene (reference sequence). The trim is 2 bases for V and 8 bases for J, with a gap of 13 bases between the germline ends. On the study overall, not on this receptor specifically: How much clinical and demographic metadata was included differed by source and by participant, and the metadata was provided uncurated.

Concerning this clone: Its antigen specificity is not known. Nothing much larger sits one base from this clone, and base qualities are not available.

The sequenced sample was peripheral blood. The TCR sequence derives from a man between 60 and 70 years old with acute or convalescent COVID-19. The rearranged segments are TRBV5-4 and TRBJ1-2, and the D gene may be TRBD1, 5 bases matching. The CDR3 corresponds to CASSFSGGRGYTF. The base sequence is TGTGCCAGCAGCTTTTCCGGGGGTCGGGGCTACACCTTC. Full variable domain (CDR3 extended with the reference TRBV5-4 and TRBJ1-2 proteins): ETGVTQSPTHLIKTRGQQVTLRCSSQSGHNTVSWYQQALGQGPQFIFQYYREEENGRGNFPPRFSGLQFPNYSSELNVNALELDDSALYLCASSFSGGRGYTFGSGTRLTVV.